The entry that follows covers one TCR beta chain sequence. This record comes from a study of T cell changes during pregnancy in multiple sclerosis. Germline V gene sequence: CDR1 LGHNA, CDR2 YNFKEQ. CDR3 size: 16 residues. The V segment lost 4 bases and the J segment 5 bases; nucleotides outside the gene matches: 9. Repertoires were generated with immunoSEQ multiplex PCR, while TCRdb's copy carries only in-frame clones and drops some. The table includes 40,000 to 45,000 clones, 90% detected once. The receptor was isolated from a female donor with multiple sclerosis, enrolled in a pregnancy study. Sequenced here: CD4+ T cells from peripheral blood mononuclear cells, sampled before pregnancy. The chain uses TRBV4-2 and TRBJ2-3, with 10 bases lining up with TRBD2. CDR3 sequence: CASSLWLAGAEDTQYF. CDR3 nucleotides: TGTGCCAGCAGCCTATGGCTAGCGGGAGCGGAAGATACGCAGTATTTT.